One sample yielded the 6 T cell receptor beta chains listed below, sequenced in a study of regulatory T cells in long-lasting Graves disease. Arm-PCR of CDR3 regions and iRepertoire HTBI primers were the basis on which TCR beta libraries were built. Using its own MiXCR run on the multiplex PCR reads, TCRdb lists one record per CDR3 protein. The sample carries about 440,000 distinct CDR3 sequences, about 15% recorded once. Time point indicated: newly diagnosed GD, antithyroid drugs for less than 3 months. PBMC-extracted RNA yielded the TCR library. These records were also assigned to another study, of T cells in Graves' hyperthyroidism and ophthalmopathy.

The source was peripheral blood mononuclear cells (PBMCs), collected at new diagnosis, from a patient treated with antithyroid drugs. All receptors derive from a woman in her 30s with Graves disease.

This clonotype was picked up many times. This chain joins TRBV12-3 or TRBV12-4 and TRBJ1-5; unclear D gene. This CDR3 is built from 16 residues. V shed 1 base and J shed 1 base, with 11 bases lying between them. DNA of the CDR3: TGTGCCAGCAGTTTAGGGGCGGCAGAGAGCAATCAGCCCCAGCATTTT. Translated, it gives CASSLGAAESNQPQHF.

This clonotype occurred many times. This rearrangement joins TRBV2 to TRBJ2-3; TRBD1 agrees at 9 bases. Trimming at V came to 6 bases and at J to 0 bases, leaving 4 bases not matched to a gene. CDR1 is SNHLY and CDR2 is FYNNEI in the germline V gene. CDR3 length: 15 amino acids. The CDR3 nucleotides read TGTGCCAGCAGAGGACAGGGGTCTAGCACAGATACGCAGTATTTT. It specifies CASRGQGSSTDTQYF.

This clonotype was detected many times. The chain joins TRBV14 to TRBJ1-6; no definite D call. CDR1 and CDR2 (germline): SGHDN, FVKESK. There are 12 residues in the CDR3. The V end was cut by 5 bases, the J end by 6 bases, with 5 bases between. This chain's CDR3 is CASSFSNSPLHF. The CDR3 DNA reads TGTGCCAGCAGCTTCTCTAATTCACCCCTCCACTTT.

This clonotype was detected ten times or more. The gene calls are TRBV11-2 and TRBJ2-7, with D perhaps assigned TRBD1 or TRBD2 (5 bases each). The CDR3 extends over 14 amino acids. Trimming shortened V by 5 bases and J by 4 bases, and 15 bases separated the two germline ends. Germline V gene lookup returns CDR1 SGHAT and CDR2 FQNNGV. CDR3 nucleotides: TGTGCCAGCAGCCCCGGTGGGGGAGCATACGAGCAGTACTTC. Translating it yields CASSPGGGAYEQYF. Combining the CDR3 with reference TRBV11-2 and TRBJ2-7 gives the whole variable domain EAGVAQSPRYKIIEKRQSVAFWCNPISGHATLYWYQQILGQGPKLLIQFQNNGVVDDSQLPKDRFSAERLKGVDSTLKIQPAKLEDSAVYLCASSPGGGAYEQYFGPGTRLTVT.

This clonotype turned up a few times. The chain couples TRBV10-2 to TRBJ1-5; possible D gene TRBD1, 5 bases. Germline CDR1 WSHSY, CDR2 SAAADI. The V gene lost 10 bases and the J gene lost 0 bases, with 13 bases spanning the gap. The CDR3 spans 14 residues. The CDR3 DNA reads TGCGCCACCCGCGGGGGGAATAGCAATCAGCCCCAGCATTTT. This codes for CATRGGNSNQPQHF.

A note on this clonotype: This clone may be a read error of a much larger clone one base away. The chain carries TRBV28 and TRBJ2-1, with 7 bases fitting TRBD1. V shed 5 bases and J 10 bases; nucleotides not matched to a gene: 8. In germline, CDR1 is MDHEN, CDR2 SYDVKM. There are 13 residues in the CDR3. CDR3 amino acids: CASSRDSGYEQFF. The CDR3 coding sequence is TGTGCCAGCAGTCGGGACAGCGGCTACGAGCAGTTCTTC.